This note documents a single TCR beta chain sequence. Its antigen is not identified. Possible read error: a much larger clone is one base away. The library came from three nested PCR rounds adapted from ARM-PCR protocols. MiXCR, applied by TCRdb to the multiplex PCR reads, yields one record per CDR3 protein. Of 55,000 to 65,000 distinct CDR3 sequences in the sample, about 61% were seen once. RNA was extracted from bulk tissue without any cell sorting. Distant lung tissue was collected more than 3 cm away from the tumor edge. This entry is derived from a study of tumor and adjacent non-tumor tissue in lung cancer. Study overall: The cohort had approximately 13 adenocarcinoma, 2 squamous cell and 1 small cell patients. Each sample yielded millions of productive TCRbeta reads on average. Findings and caveats of the study: Significantly higher TCR diversity was found in tumor than normal lung. Normal lung showed higher cumulative top 100 clone frequency than tumor.

This TCR was sampled from a man aged 70 or older with non-small cell lung cancer. What was sequenced was distant non-tumor lung tissue.

The CDR3 protein is CSVGGDSQPQHF. Written as DNA, the CDR3 is TGCAGCGTTGGCGGGGACAGTCAGCCCCAGCATTTT. The J gene is TRBJ1-5, the V gene TRBV29-1; the match to TRBD1 covers 7 bases. J was trimmed by 6 bases and V by 4 bases; bases with no gene match: 3. Germline CDR1 reads SQVTM; CDR2 reads ANQGSEA. This CDR3 is 12 amino acids long. The variable domain in full, with the rest retrieved from reference TRBV29-1 and TRBJ1-5, is SAVISQKPSRDICQRGTSLTIQCQVDSQVTMMFWYRQQPGQSLTLIATANQGSEATYESGFVIDKFPISRPNLTFSTLTVSNMSPEDSSIYLCSVGGDSQPQHFGDGTRLSIL.